A single sample is the source of the 8 T cell receptor beta chains below, sequenced in a study of shared clonotypes between healthy human individuals. Assay used: immunoSEQ multiplex PCR; TCRdb lists only in-frame clones, some missing. The sample contains about 2.4 million clones, roughly 92% of which appear only once. The material sequenced was naive CD4+ T cells sorted from blood. The sample's subset: CD45RA+ positively selected. These receptors were collected from a man aged 18 to 29 in good health.

This chain uses TRBV7-2 with TRBJ2-7, with 7 bases aligning to TRBD1. Germline CDR1 reads SGHTA; CDR2 reads FQGNSA. Trimming removed 8 bases from V and 2 bases from J; junction bases left unmatched: 6. The CDR3 length is 13 residues. CDR3 residues: CASSRQGPYEQYF. The CDR3 DNA follows: TGTGCCAGCTCGAGACAGGGACCCTACGAGCAGTACTTC.

The rearrangement links TRBV19 to TRBJ1-5, with no clear D. The CDR3 contains 14 residues. Trimming cost V 1 base and J 4 bases, with 8 bases left between them. CDR1 LNHDA and CDR2 SQIVND come from the germline V gene (reference sequence). CDR3 in amino acids: CASSIGARNQPQHF. CDR3 DNA: TGTGCCAGTAGTATAGGGGCACGGAATCAGCCCCAGCATTTT.

This chain links TRBV5-1 with TRBJ2-7; D is tentatively TRBD1 or TRBD2 (5 bases each). Germline CDR1 is SGHRS and CDR2 is YFSETQ. The CDR3 has 16 residues. V lost 4 bases and J 0 bases, leaving 17 bases between the germline ends. Here the CDR3 reads CASSPLGVASSYEQYF. In DNA, the CDR3 is TGCGCCAGCAGCCCACTGGGGGTGGCGAGCTCCTACGAGCAGTACTTC.

J is TRBJ2-5 and V is TRBV10-1; the D gene is possibly TRBD2 (6 bases). The CDR3 length is 14 residues. V was clipped by 3 bases and J by 7 bases, with 15 bases between them. The germline CDR1 and CDR2 sequences are WNHNN and SYGVQD (reference sequence). The CDR3 is CASSENLLGGTQYF. CDR3 in DNA: TGCGCCAGCAGTGAAAATCTCTTGGGGGGGACCCAGTACTTC.

The count of this clone is one. Other DNA sequences within the sample encode an identical CDR3. The chain uses TRBV28 and TRBJ1-5; D remains unclear. Trimming removed 6 bases at V and 1 base at J, with 7 bases between. There are 13 residues in the CDR3. CDR1 MDHEN and CDR2 SYDVKM come from the germline V gene. CDR3: CASRYRSNQPQHF. In DNA form, the CDR3 reads TGTGCCAGCAGGTATCGGAGCAATCAGCCCCAGCATTTT.

CDR3 nucleotides: TGTGCCAGCCGTAATAGCGGGGGGGCTGGAAATGAGCAGTTCTTC. Encoded protein: CASRNSGGAGNEQFF. The chain recombines TRBV28 with TRBJ2-1, with TRBD2 matching over 11 bases. V was clipped by 8 bases and J by 7 bases; unmatched bases: 10. Germline values: CDR1 MDHEN, CDR2 SYDVKM. The CDR3 has 15 amino acids.

The chain combines TRBV10-2 with TRBJ2-7; 11 bases line up with TRBD1. The CDR3 covers 16 residues. CDR1 is WSHSY, CDR2 SAAADI, per germline. V lost 0 bases, J lost 7 bases, and 8 bases stayed unmatched. This CDR3 is CASSESGQGATFEQYF. CDR3 nucleotides: TGCGCCAGCAGTGAGTCCGGACAGGGGGCCACTTTTGAGCAGTACTTC.

The V and J genes are TRBV5-1 and TRBJ1-2; no reliable D call. Germline CDR1 and CDR2: SGHRS and YFSETQ. The germline V and J ends were trimmed by 2 bases and 6 bases, with 11 bases remaining between them. This CDR3 has 13 amino acids. CDR3 DNA sequence: TGCGCCAGCAGCTTTGAGGGTGGAAATGGCTACACCTTC. This gives the protein CASSFEGGNGYTF.